This note documents a single T cell receptor beta chain sequence. The CDR3 is made up of 17 amino acids. Germline values: CDR1 MNHNS, CDR2 SASEGT. After removal of 6 bases from V and 4 bases from J, the junction contained 16 bases not matched to a gene. This sample stems from a study of blood T cells in healthy people across ages. PCR was performed a second time for about 7 to 11 cycles using a sample-barcoded 5' primer and a J-beta primer mix. Every cDNA was tagged by a template-switch adaptor with 12 random nucleotides. TCRdb analysed the 5' RACE reads with MiXCR anew, one entry per CDR3 protein. This sample has 850,000 to 1,000,000 distinct CDR3 sequences, with approximately 49% found just once.

The sequencing input was blood. The clonotype comes from a man under 40 in good health. The gene calls are TRBV6-1 and TRBJ2-3; 7 bases map to TRBD2. The CDR3 DNA sequence: TGTGCCAGCAGACTTACCGGGGGGAAATTTAAGGCAGATACGCAGTATTTT. It translates to CASRLTGGKFKADTQYF.